The 12 T cell receptor beta chains below all came from one sample that was sequenced in a study of T cell repertoires in aging, cancer and after chemotherapy. Rearranged V-D-J TRB sequences were amplified with a mixed TRB-A/B primer pool. Via MiXCR, TCRdb re-called the multiplex PCR reads, giving one row per CDR3 protein. The data contain roughly 530 distinct CDR3 sequences, under 25% of them singletons. Peripheral blood genomic DNA, not sorted cells or RNA, was the template. Sequencing was done on a sample of blood. The source of these receptors is a human donor with a blood cancer. The donor label of this sample is uncertain.

Only a few counts were recorded for this clonotype. The gene calls are TRBV5-1 and TRBJ2-5; TRBD1 agrees at 12 bases. V lost 7 bases and J lost 5; bases outside the gene matches: 9. This CDR3 spans 15 amino acids. Germline V lookup: CDR1 SGHRS, CDR2 YFSETQ. CDR3 region: CASVAGTGGGETQYF. CDR3 sequence (DNA): TGCGCCAGCGTTGCCGGGACAGGGGGCGGGGAGACCCAGTACTTC. Variable domain in full (rest from reference TRBV5-1 and TRBJ2-5): KAGVTQTPRYLIKTRGQQVTLSCSPISGHRSVSWYQQTPGQGLQFLFEYFSETQRNKGNFPGRFSGRQFSNSRSEMNVSTLELGDSALYLCASVAGTGGGETQYFGPGTRLLVL.

This sequence joins TRBV7-3 and TRBJ1-6; D remains unclear. CDR3 length: 12 residues. The germline CDR1 and CDR2 sequences are SGHTA and FQGTGA. V lost 6 bases and J lost 7, with 7 bases in between. CDR3 region: CASRGENSPLHF. For the CDR3, the DNA is TGTGCCAGCAGAGGAGAGAATTCACCCCTCCACTTT.

This chain uses TRBV7-6 with TRBJ2-1, with 8 bases that match TRBD1. The junction had 4 bases not matched to a gene; V was cut back by 5 bases and J by 4 bases. The germline V gene encodes CDR1 SGHVS and CDR2 FNYEAQ. The CDR3 is 14 amino acids. CDR3 residues: CASSPGQGYNEQFF. In DNA, the CDR3 is TGTGCCAGCAGCCCAGGACAGGGATACAATGAGCAGTTCTTC.

This clonotype is medium-sized. The V gene is TRBV6-6, the J gene TRBJ1-2, with D possibly being TRBD1 (6 bases). Per the germline V gene, CDR1 is MNHNY and CDR2 is SVGAGI (reference sequence). V lost 4 bases and J 4 bases, leaving 7 bases between the germline ends. This CDR3 contains 12 residues. CDR3 DNA sequence: TGTGCCAGCAGTTCGGACAGCTATGGCTACACCTTC. This codes for CASSSDSYGYTF.

Concerning this clonotype itself: This could be a read error, since a much larger clone is one nucleotide away. The rearrangement uses TRBV5-6 and TRBJ2-5; 7 bases fit TRBD2. CDR3 length: 14 residues. Germline CDR1 is SGHDT and CDR2 is YYEEEE. CDR3 nucleotide sequence: TGTGCCAGCAGCCCCCCGACTAGCAAAGAGACCCATTACTTC. It yields the protein CASSPPTSKETHYF.

This clonotype was observed a handful of times. J is TRBJ1-5 and V is TRBV7-6, with TRBD1 identical over 7 bases. Losses at the gene ends were 4 bases for V and 9 bases for J; bases not matched to a gene: 3. CDR1 SGHVS and CDR2 FNYEAQ come from the germline V gene. The CDR3 length is 12 residues. CDR3 sequence reads: CASSSYRGPQHF. The DNA of the CDR3 is TGTGCCAGCAGCTCGTACAGGGGGCCCCAGCATTTT.

In its sample, this clonotype ranks as large (0.1 to 1%). The rearrangement links TRBV6-2 or TRBV6-3 to TRBJ2-7; no reliable D call. The V gene lost 0 bases and the J gene lost 3 bases, with 6 bases spanning the gap. The CDR3 sequence is 13 residues long. Germline V CDR1 and CDR2: MNHEY, SVGEGT. The CDR3 sequence: CASSYSVSYEQYF. Written as DNA, the CDR3 is TGTGCCAGCAGTTACTCGGTCAGCTACGAGCAGTACTTC.

By share, this clonotype counts as medium-sized. The chain uses TRBV11-2 and TRBJ2-1; tentatively, D is TRBD1 (6 bases). CDR1 SGHAT and CDR2 FQNNGV come from the germline V gene. CDR3 length: 12 residues. The V gene lost 5 bases and the J gene lost 7 bases, with 9 bases spanning the gap. CDR3 residues: CASSLDRNEQFF. CDR3 DNA sequence: TGTGCCAGCAGCCTCGACAGGAATGAGCAGTTCTTC.

The genes are TRBV2 and TRBJ2-1; perhaps TRBD2 as D (6 bases). The CDR3 is made up of 16 amino acids. Trimming removed 2 bases from V and 5 bases from J, with 16 bases in between. Per the germline V gene, CDR1 is SNHLY and CDR2 is FYNNEI. CDR3 sequence: CASSESGLAPNNEQFF. For the CDR3, the DNA is TGTGCCAGCAGTGAAAGCGGGCTAGCGCCCAACAATGAGCAGTTCTTC.

This sequence joins TRBV7-2 and TRBJ1-1; a weak D match, TRBD1 (5 bases). Germline V gives CDR1 SGHTA, CDR2 FQGNSA. The CDR3 runs 14 residues. Trimming removed 0 bases from V and 2 bases from J, with 7 bases in between. Here the CDR3 reads CASSLAGTNTEAFF. DNA of the CDR3: TGTGCCAGCAGCTTAGCAGGGACTAACACTGAAGCTTTCTTT. The entire variable domain, with the rest obtained from reference TRBV7-2 and TRBJ1-1, is as follows: GAGVSQSPSNKVTEKGKDVELRCDPISGHTALYWYRQSLGQGLEFLIYFQGNSAPDKSGLPSDRFSAERTGGSVSTLTIQRTQQEDSAVYLCASSLAGTNTEAFFGQGTRLTVV.

Only a few counts were recorded for this clonotype. The V call is TRBV28, the J call TRBJ2-1, with TRBD2 matching 10 bases. Germline CDR1 is MDHEN and CDR2 is SYDVKM. The CDR3 runs 17 residues. The junction had 6 bases not matched to a gene; V was cut back by 2 bases and J by 2 bases. Here the CDR3 DNA reads TGTGCCAGCAGTTTAACCAGGACTAGCGGACCCTACAATGAGCAGTTCTTC. Amino acids: CASSLTRTSGPYNEQFF.

By share, this clonotype counts as large. The genes are TRBV2 and TRBJ2-7, with 8 positions matching TRBD2. The CDR3 loop spans 16 amino acids. Germline CDR1 and CDR2: SNHLY and FYNNEI. V shed 8 bases and J 1 base; nucleotides not matched to a gene: 13. The CDR3 region is CASGHGPVAGSYEQYF. In nucleotides, the CDR3 is TGTGCCAGCGGTCATGGGCCGGTAGCGGGGTCCTACGAGCAGTACTTC.